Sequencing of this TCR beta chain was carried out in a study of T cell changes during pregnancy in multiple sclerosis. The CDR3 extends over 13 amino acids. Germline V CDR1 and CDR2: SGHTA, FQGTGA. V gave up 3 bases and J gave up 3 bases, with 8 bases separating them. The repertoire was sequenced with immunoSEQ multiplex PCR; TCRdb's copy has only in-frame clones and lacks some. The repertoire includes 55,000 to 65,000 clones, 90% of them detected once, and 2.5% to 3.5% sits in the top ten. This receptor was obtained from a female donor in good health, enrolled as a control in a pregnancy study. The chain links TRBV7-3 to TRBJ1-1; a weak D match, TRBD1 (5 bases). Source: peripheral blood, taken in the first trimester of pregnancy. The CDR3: CASSLDTDTEAFF. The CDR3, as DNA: TGTGCCAGCAGCTTGGACACCGACACTGAAGCTTTCTTT. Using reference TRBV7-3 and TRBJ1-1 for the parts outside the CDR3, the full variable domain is GAGVSQTPSNKVTEKGKYVELRCDPISGHTALYWYRQSLGQGPEFLIYFQGTGAADDSGLPNDRFFAVRPEGSVSTLKIQRTERGDSAVYLCASSLDTDTEAFFGQGTRLTVV.